The clone carrying this TCR beta chain was picked up many times. The antigen remains undetermined. The sample belongs to a study of CD8 T cells in ankylosing spondylitis. The CDR3 covers 16 residues. Germline V gene sequence: CDR1 SGHRS, CDR2 YFSETQ. With 0 bases clipped from V and 2 bases from J, the junction kept 7 bases outside the gene matches. TCRdb recomputed calls from the 5' RACE reads with MiXCR, one row per CDR3 protein. The sample shows about 220,000 distinct CDR3 sequences, roughly a tenth of them seen only once. Study results and limitations: Disease-associated clones were reportedly significantly overrepresented in matched ankylosing spondylitis synovial fluid.

The chain recombines TRBV5-1 with TRBJ1-2, with 7 bases that match TRBD1. The material sequenced was blood, either unsorted or a sorted T cell fraction (not recorded which). The clonotype originates from a male donor with ankylosing spondylitis or in good health (not recorded which). The CDR3 loop reads CASSLEVGGLNYGYTF. CDR3 DNA sequence: TGCGCCAGCAGCTTGGAAGTAGGGGGCTTGAACTATGGCTACACCTTC.